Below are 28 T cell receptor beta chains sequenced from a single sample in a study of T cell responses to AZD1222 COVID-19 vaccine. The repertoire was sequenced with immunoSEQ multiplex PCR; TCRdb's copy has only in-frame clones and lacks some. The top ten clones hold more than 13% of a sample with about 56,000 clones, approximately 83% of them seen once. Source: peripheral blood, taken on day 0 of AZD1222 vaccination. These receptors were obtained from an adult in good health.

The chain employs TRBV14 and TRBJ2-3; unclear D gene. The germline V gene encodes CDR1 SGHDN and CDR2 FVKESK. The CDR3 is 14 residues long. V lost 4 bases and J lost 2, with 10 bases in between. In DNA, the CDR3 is TGTGCCAGCAGCCTTCGTCGGTTCACAGATACGCAGTATTTT. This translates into CASSLRRFTDTQYF.

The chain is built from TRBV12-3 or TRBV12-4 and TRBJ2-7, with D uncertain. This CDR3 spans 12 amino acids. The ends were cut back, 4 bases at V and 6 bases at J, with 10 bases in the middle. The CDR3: CASSSAYSEQYF. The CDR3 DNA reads TGTGCCAGCAGTTCCGCCTACAGCGAGCAGTACTTC.

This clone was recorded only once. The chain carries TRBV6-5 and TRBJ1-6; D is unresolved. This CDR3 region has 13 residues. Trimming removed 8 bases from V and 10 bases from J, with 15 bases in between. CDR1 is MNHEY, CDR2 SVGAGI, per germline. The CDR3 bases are TGTGCCAGCCAGCTTTTAACGGGGTCACCCCTCCACTTT. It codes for CASQLLTGSPLHF.

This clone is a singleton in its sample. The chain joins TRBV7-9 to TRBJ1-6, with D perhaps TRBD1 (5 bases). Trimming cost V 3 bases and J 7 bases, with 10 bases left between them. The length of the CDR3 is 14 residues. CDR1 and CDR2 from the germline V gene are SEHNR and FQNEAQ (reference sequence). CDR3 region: CASSFGRENSPLHF. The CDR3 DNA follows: TGTGCCAGCAGCTTTGGCAGGGAGAATTCACCCCTCCACTTT.

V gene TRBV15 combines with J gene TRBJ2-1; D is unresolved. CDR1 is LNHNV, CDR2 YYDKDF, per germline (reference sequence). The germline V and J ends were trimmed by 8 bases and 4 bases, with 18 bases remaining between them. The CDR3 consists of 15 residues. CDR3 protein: CATGRCLIPYNEQFF. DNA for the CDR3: TGTGCCACCGGTAGGTGCCTAATCCCATACAATGAGCAGTTCTTC.

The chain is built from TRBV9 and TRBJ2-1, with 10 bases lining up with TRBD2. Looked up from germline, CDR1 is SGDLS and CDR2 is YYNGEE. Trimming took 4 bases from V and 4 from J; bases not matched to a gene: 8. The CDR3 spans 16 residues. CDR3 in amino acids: CASSRETSGAYNEQFF. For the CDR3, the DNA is TGTGCCAGCAGCCGGGAAACTAGCGGGGCATACAATGAGCAGTTCTTC.

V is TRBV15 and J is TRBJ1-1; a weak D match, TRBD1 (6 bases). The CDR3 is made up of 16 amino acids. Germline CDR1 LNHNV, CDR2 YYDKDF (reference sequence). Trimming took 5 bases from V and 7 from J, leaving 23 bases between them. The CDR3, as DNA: TGTGCCACCAGCGGGATTTCGGGACAAGCCAACTTTGAAGCTTTCTTT. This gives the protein CATSGISGQANFEAFF.

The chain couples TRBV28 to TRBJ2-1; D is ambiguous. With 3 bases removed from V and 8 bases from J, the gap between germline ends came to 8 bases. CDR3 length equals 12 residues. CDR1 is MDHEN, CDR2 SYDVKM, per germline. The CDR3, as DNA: TGTGCCAGCAGTTTGGTGGGATATGAGCAGTTCTTC. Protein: CASSLVGYEQFF.

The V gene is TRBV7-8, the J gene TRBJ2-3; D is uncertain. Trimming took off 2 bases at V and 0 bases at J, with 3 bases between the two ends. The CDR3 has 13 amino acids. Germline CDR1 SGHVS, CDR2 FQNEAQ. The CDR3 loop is CASSLFSTDTQYF. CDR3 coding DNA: TGTGCCAGCAGCTTATTTAGCACAGATACGCAGTATTTT.

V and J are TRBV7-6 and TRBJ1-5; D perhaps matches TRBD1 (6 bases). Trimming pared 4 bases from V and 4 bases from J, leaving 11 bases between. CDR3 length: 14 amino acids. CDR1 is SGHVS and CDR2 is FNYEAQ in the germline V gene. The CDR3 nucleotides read TGTGCCAGCAGCTCCGGGACAAAAAATCAGCCCCAGCATTTT. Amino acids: CASSSGTKNQPQHF.

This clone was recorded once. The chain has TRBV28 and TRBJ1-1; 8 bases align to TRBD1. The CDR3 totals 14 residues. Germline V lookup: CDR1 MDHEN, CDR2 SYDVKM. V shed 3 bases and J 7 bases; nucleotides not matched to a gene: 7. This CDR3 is CASSFYRTGIEAFF. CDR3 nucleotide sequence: TGTGCCAGCAGTTTCTACAGGACAGGGATTGAAGCTTTCTTT.

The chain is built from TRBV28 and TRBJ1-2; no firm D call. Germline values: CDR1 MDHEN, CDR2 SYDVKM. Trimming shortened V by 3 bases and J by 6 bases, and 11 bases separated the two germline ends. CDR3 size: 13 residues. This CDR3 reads CASSFRQRDGYTF. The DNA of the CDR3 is TGTGCCAGCAGTTTTAGGCAGCGTGATGGCTACACCTTC.

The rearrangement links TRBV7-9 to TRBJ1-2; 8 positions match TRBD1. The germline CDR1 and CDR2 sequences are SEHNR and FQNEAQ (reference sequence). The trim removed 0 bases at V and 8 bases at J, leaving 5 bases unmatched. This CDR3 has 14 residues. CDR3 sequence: CASSLATTGEGYTF. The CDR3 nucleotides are TGTGCCAGCAGCTTAGCGACGACAGGGGAAGGCTACACCTTC.

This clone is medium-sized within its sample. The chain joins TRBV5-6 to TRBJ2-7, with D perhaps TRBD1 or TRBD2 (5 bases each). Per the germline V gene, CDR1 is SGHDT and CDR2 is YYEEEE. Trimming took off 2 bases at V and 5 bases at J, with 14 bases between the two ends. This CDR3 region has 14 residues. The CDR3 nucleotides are TGTGCCAGCAGCTTCTCGAGGGGAAGAGACGAGCAGTACTTC. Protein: CASSFSRGRDEQYF.

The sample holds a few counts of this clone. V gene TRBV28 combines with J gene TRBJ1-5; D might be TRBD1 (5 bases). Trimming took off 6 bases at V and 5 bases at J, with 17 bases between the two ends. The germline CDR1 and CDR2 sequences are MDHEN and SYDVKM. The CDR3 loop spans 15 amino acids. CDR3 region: CASREDGGGYQPQHF. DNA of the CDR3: TGTGCCAGCAGGGAGGATGGGGGAGGTTATCAGCCCCAGCATTTT.

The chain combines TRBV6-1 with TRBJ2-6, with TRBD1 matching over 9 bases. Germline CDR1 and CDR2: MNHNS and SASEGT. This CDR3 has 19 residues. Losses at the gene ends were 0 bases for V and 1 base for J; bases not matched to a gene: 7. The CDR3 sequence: CASSEALGQGGSGANVLTF. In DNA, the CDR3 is TGTGCCAGCAGTGAAGCCCTGGGACAGGGTGGGTCTGGGGCCAACGTCCTGACTTTC.

The CDR3 sequence is CASSQDWVRQPQHF. CDR3 coding DNA: TGCGCCAGCAGCCAAGACTGGGTAAGGCAGCCCCAGCATTTT. This chain connects TRBV4-1 to TRBJ1-5; no definite D call. This CDR3 has 14 residues. Per the germline V gene, CDR1 is MGHRA and CDR2 is YSYEKL. Trimming removed 0 bases at V and 7 bases at J, with 10 bases between.

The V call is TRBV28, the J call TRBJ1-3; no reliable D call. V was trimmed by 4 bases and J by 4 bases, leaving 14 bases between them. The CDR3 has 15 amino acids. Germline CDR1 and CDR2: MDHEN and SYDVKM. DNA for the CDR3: TGTGCCAGCAGTTCCTCACCCCGGTGGGGAAACACCATATATTTT. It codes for CASSSSPRWGNTIYF.

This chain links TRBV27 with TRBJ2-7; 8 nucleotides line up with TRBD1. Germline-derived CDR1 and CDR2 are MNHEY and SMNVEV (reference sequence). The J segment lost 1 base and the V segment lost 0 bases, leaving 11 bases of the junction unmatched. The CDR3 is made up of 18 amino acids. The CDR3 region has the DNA TGTGCCAGCAGTTTATCTTTTTTCGGGACAGGAGAATCCTACGAGCAGTACTTC. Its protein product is CASSLSFFGTGESYEQYF.

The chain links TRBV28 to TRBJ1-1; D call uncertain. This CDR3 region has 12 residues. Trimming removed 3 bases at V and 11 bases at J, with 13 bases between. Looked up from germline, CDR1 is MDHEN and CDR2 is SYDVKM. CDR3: CASSLDLQAAFF. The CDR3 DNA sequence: TGTGCCAGCAGTTTGGATCTTCAGGCGGCTTTCTTT.

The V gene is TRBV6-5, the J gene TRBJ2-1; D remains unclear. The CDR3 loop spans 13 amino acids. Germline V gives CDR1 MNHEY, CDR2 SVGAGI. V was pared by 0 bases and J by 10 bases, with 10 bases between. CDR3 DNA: TGTGCCAGCAGTTACTCGGAGAACGTAGAGCAGTTCTTC. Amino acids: CASSYSENVEQFF.

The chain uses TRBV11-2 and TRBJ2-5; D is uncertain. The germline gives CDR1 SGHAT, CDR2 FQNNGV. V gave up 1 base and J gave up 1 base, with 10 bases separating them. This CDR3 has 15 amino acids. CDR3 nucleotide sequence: TGTGCCAGCAGCTTAGTCCTCCCCCCCCAAGAGACCCAGTACTTC. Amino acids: CASSLVLPPQETQYF.

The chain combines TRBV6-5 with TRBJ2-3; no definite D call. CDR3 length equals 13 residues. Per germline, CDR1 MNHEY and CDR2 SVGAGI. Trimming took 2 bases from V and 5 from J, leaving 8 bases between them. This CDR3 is CASSYVRRDTQYF. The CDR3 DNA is TGTGCCAGCAGTTACGTGAGAAGAGATACGCAGTATTTT.

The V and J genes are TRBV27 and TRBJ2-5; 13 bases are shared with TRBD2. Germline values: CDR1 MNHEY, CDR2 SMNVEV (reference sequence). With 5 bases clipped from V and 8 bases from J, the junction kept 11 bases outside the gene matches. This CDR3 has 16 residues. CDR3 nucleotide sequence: TGTGCCAGCAGTCCCGGGGGACTAGCGGGAAGTCCTACCCAGTACTTC. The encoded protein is CASSPGGLAGSPTQYF.

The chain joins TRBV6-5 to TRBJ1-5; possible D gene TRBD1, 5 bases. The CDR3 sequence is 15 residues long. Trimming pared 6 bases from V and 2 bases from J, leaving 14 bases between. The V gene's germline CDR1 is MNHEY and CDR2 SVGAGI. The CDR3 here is CASRFGGGGNQPQHF. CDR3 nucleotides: TGTGCCAGCAGGTTTGGCGGGGGGGGCAATCAGCCCCAGCATTTT.

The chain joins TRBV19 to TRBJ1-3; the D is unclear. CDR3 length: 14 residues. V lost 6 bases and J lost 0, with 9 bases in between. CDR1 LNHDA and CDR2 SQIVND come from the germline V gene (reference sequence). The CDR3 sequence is CASRLDFSGNTIYF. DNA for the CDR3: TGTGCCAGTAGATTGGACTTCTCTGGAAACACCATATATTTT.

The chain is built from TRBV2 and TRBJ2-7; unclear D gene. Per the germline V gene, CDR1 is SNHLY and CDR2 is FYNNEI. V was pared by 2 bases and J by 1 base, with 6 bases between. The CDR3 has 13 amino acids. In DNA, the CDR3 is TGTGCCAGCAGTGAAAGGCCGTCCTACGAGCAGTACTTC. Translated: CASSERPSYEQYF.

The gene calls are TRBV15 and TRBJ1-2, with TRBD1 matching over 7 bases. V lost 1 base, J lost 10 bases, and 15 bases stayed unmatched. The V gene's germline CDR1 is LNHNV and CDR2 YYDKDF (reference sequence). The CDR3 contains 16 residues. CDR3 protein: CATSRVEGQPAMDYTF. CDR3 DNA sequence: TGTGCCACCAGCAGAGTTGAGGGACAGCCAGCGATGGACTACACCTTC.